This passage covers 16 T cell receptor beta chains from one sample sequenced in a study of cytomegalovirus exposure and HLA in healthy donors. Sequencing was performed with immunoSEQ multiplex PCR; in TCRdb, only in-frame clones are kept and a portion is missing. The profile shows roughly 200,000 clones, roughly 81% of them singletons. The specimen was PBMCs. Source of these receptors: a woman aged 25 to 39 in good health and CMV-seronegative.

The chain combines TRBV5-1 with TRBJ2-3, with D unresolved. Trimming stripped 0 bases from V and 2 bases from J, with 7 bases between. CDR3 length equals 14 residues. The germline V gene has CDR1 SGHRS and CDR2 YFSETQ. The CDR3 region has the DNA TGCGCCAGCAGCTTGGGGCCCTCCACAGATACGCAGTATTTT. Translated, it gives CASSLGPSTDTQYF.

The chain recombines TRBV11-3 with TRBJ2-1, with 7 bases fitting TRBD2. The V and J ends lost 3 bases and 4 bases, in that order; junction bases with no gene match: 9. Germline V gene data show CDR1 as SGHNT and CDR2 as YENEEA. This CDR3 contains 16 residues. CDR3 amino acids: CASSFGGGTPYNEQFF. DNA of the CDR3: TGTGCCAGCAGCTTTGGGGGGGGGACTCCTTACAATGAGCAGTTCTTC.

V gene TRBV25-1 combines with J gene TRBJ1-1; 8 bases are a match to TRBD1. Germline assignment: CDR1 MGHDK and CDR2 SYGVNS. V lost 1 base to trimming and J lost 2 bases; unmatched junction nucleotides: 9. CDR3 length: 17 residues. CDR3 DNA: TGTGCCAGCAGTGAATTGCCAGGGGGCACCGTTAACACTGAAGCTTTCTTT. Translation gives CASSELPGGTVNTEAFF.

V usage is TRBV5-4 and J usage is TRBJ2-7; possible D gene TRBD2, 6 bases. Germline lookup yields CDR1 SGHNT and CDR2 YYREEE (reference sequence). V lost 4 bases and J lost 4, with 12 bases in between. The CDR3 has 13 residues. This CDR3 is CASSRGGVYEQYF. The CDR3 bases are TGTGCCAGCAGCCGCGGAGGGGTTTACGAGCAGTACTTC.

The chain has TRBV6-5 and TRBJ2-7; D is possibly TRBD2 (7 bases). V was pared by 2 bases and J by 6 bases, with 17 bases between. Germline assignment: CDR1 MNHEY and CDR2 SVGAGI. The CDR3 spans 15 residues. In nucleotides, the CDR3 is TGTGCCAGCAGTTACGGCGGGGGCTCCCTTATCGAGCAGTACTTC. Translation gives CASSYGGGSLIEQYF.

V is TRBV19 and J is TRBJ2-7; 7 bases fit TRBD1. Germline lookup yields CDR1 LNHDA and CDR2 SQIVND (reference sequence). V shed 7 bases, J shed 0 bases, and the junction held 6 bases outside the gene matches. The CDR3 extends over 14 amino acids. CDR3 residues: CASNEGQPSYEQYF. CDR3 nucleotide sequence: TGTGCCAGTAACGAGGGACAGCCCTCCTACGAGCAGTACTTC.

This chain uses TRBV15 with TRBJ2-1, with D perhaps matching TRBD1 (6 bases). The germline gives CDR1 LNHNV, CDR2 YYDKDF (reference sequence). The V end was cut by 1 base, the J end by 15 bases, with 16 bases between. The CDR3 consists of 13 residues. In DNA form, the CDR3 reads TGTGCCACCAGCAGAGGCTATCCCGGGACAAGGTTCTTC. Its protein is CATSRGYPGTRFF.

V is TRBV7-9 and J is TRBJ1-1, with D hard to call. Deletions cut 5 bases from V and 1 base from J, with 8 bases between. The germline V gene has CDR1 SEHNR and CDR2 FQNEAQ (reference sequence). This CDR3 is 13 amino acids long. The CDR3 DNA sequence: TGTGCCAGCAGCCCGACGGGGAACACTGAAGCTTTCTTT. Amino acid sequence: CASSPTGNTEAFF.

The chain joins TRBV10-3 to TRBJ2-7; 8 bases agree with TRBD1. Germline assignment: CDR1 ENHRY and CDR2 SYGVKD. The V gene end was trimmed by 3 bases and the J gene end by 3 bases; junction bases not matched to a gene: 7. This CDR3 region has 15 residues. CDR3 amino acids: CAISDWTGLNYEQYF. CDR3 in DNA: TGTGCCATCAGTGACTGGACAGGGTTAAACTACGAGCAGTACTTC.

Regarding this clone: The identical CDR3 is also encoded by other nucleotide sequences in the sample. V and J are TRBV10-3 and TRBJ1-5, with 9 bases identical to TRBD1. V shed 3 bases, J shed 4 bases, and the junction held 4 bases outside the gene matches. This CDR3 is 15 amino acids long. From germline, CDR1 is ENHRY and CDR2 SYGVKD. The CDR3 nucleotides read TGTGCCATCAGTGACCAGGACAGGGGTAATCAGCCCCAGCATTTT. It codes for CAISDQDRGNQPQHF.

J is TRBJ2-7 and V is TRBV7-8; 9 bases align to TRBD2. Germline assignment: CDR1 SGHVS and CDR2 FQNEAQ. The J segment lost 7 bases and the V segment lost 8 bases, leaving 9 bases of the junction unmatched. The CDR3 consists of 13 residues. The CDR3 here is CASGLAGVREQYF. The CDR3 bases are TGTGCCAGCGGATTAGCGGGAGTGAGGGAGCAGTACTTC.

This sequence joins TRBV5-1 and TRBJ2-7; 7 bases align to TRBD1. CDR1 and CDR2 from the germline V gene are SGHRS and YFSETQ. There are 15 residues in the CDR3. The ends lost 4 bases at V and 4 bases at J; junction bases unmatched: 11. CDR3 bases: TGCGCCAGCAGCCTAGATACAGGGGTGGGGTACGAGCAGTACTTC. This translates into CASSLDTGVGYEQYF. The whole variable domain, remainder taken from reference TRBV5-1 and TRBJ2-7, is KAGVTQTPRYLIKTRGQQVTLSCSPISGHRSVSWYQQTPGQGLQFLFEYFSETQRNKGNFPGRFSGRQFSNSRSEMNVSTLELGDSALYLCASSLDTGVGYEQYFGPGTRLTVT.

The rearrangement uses TRBV6-1 and TRBJ1-2; 9 bases map to TRBD1. The CDR3 contains 12 residues. Trimming took 5 bases from V and 7 from J; bases not matched to a gene: 2. Looked up from germline, CDR1 is MNHNS and CDR2 is SASEGT. This chain's CDR3 is CASSQGQGGYTF. CDR3 sequence (DNA): TGTGCCAGCAGTCAGGGACAGGGTGGCTACACCTTC.

Comments on this clone: Other DNA sequences in the same sample also yield this CDR3. This chain links TRBV28 with TRBJ2-3, with TRBD1 identical over 7 bases. V was pared by 2 bases and J by 6 bases, with 2 bases of the junction left unmatched. This CDR3 contains 13 residues. Germline lookup yields CDR1 MDHEN and CDR2 SYDVKM. In nucleotides, the CDR3 is TGTGCCAGCAGTTTAAGGGGGCCTGATACGCAGTATTTT. It is translated as CASSLRGPDTQYF.

The chain couples TRBV18 to TRBJ1-1, with TRBD1 matching over 9 bases. V gave up 3 bases and J gave up 6 bases; unmatched junction bases: 5. Germline assignment: CDR1 KGHSH and CDR2 LQKENI. The CDR3 is made up of 14 amino acids. The CDR3 loop reads CASSPGTGMSEAFF. The CDR3 DNA reads as TGTGCCAGCTCACCCGGGACAGGGATGTCTGAAGCTTTCTTT.

This clone was observed a handful of times. The rearrangement links TRBV19 to TRBJ2-1; 10 bases are a match to TRBD2. Germline V lookup: CDR1 LNHDA, CDR2 SQIVND (reference sequence). Germline trimming cut 1 base from V and 4 bases from J; bases unmatched to any gene: 7. CDR3 length equals 17 residues. For the CDR3, the DNA is TGTGCCAGTAGTATAGGAAGTTTACTAGCGGGGTACAATGAGCAGTTCTTC. Its translation: CASSIGSLLAGYNEQFF.